Below are 30 T cell receptor beta chains sequenced from a single sample in a study of cytotoxic CD8 clonotypes in ibrutinib-treated CLL. Some clones are missing from TCRdb's copy, which holds only in-frame ones; the method was immunoSEQ multiplex PCR. The repertoire consists of 250,000 to 350,000 clones, with roughly four fifths occurring once and the leading ten covering about 5.7%. The specimen was PBMCs, collected at disease progression, from a patient treated with ibrutinib. These receptors were obtained from a human donor with chronic lymphocytic leukemia.

There are a few counts of this clone. The chain employs TRBV5-1 and TRBJ2-2, with D possibly called TRBD1 or TRBD2 (5 bases each). The germline V gene has CDR1 SGHRS and CDR2 YFSETQ. The V and J ends lost 5 bases and 0 bases respectively, with 14 bases between them. The CDR3 length is 16 residues. CDR3: CASSRDGRSNTGELFF. In DNA form, the CDR3 reads TGCGCCAGCAGTAGGGACGGTCGATCGAACACCGGGGAGCTGTTTTTT.

Comments on this clone: Additional DNA sequences in this sample encode the identical CDR3. This rearrangement joins TRBV18 to TRBJ2-3; 7 nucleotides match TRBD1. Germline V gene data show CDR1 as KGHSH and CDR2 as LQKENI. The CDR3 sequence is 13 residues long. Trimming took 6 bases from V and 3 from J; bases not matched to a gene: 3. The CDR3 reads CASSRTGTDTQYF. CDR3 in DNA: TGTGCCAGCTCTCGGACAGGAACAGATACGCAGTATTTT.

In this sample, this clone turned up a few times. The rearrangement links TRBV6-5 to TRBJ1-1, with 8 bases identical to TRBD1. Trimming removed 6 bases from V and 2 bases from J; junction bases left unmatched: 5. Germline CDR1 reads MNHEY; CDR2 reads SVGAGI. This CDR3 has 14 residues. The CDR3 DNA reads TGTGCCAGCAGGGAGACAGGGGCTAACACTGAAGCTTTCTTT. It codes for CASRETGANTEAFF.

The chain couples TRBV7-2 to TRBJ2-1; TRBD2 agrees at 11 bases. Germline V CDR1 and CDR2: SGHTA, FQGNSA. The length of the CDR3 is 13 residues. V shed 4 bases, J shed 10 bases, and the junction held 3 bases outside the gene matches. The CDR3 DNA reads as TGTGCCAGCAGCTCAAGACTAGCGGGAGAGCAGTTCTTC. It encodes CASSSRLAGEQFF.

The chain employs TRBV29-1 and TRBJ2-1; TRBD2 matches 10 bases. V dropped 5 bases and J dropped 9; count of bases not matched to a gene: 7. The CDR3 runs 13 residues. Germline V gene sequence: CDR1 SQVTM, CDR2 ANQGSEA. The CDR3 region is CSVLAGESGEQFF. CDR3 nucleotide sequence: TGCAGCGTTCTAGCGGGAGAGTCAGGTGAGCAGTTCTTC.

This clone was recorded only once. This sequence joins TRBV19 and TRBJ1-5, with unresolved D. V lost 3 bases and J 0 bases, leaving 6 bases between the germline ends. Germline-derived CDR1 and CDR2 are LNHDA and SQIVND (reference sequence). The length of the CDR3 is 14 residues. CDR3 coding DNA: TGTGCCAGTAGTATCTCCGTTAGCAATCAGCCCCAGCATTTT. Translation: CASSISVSNQPQHF.

The chain couples TRBV10-3 to TRBJ2-5; a possible D gene is TRBD2 (5 bases). Germline CDR1 reads ENHRY; CDR2 reads SYGVKD. V was shortened by 0 bases and J by 5 bases, with 13 bases between the two germline ends. This CDR3 comprises 15 residues. As DNA, the CDR3 is TGTGCCATCAGTGAGTCGGTGCTAGCTTCGGAGACCCAGTACTTC. It specifies CAISESVLASETQYF.

The gene calls are TRBV19 and TRBJ2-1, with D unclear. Germline CDR1 reads LNHDA; CDR2 reads SQIVND (reference sequence). The CDR3 runs 15 residues. V lost 2 bases and J 0 bases, leaving 8 bases between the germline ends. As DNA, the CDR3 is TGTGCCAGTAGTATATTAGGGTTCTCCTACAATGAGCAGTTCTTC. Its protein product is CASSILGFSYNEQFF. Full variable domain (remainder filled in from reference TRBV19 and TRBJ2-1): DGGITQSPKYLFRKEGQNVTLSCEQNLNHDAMYWYRQDPGQGLRLIYYSQIVNDFQKGDIAEGYSVSREKKESFPLTVTSAQKNPTAFYLCASSILGFSYNEQFFGPGTRLTVL.

J is TRBJ1-5 and V is TRBV6-1, with no clear D. Germline CDR1 and CDR2: MNHNS and SASEGT. There are 15 residues in the CDR3. V lost 2 bases, J lost 3 bases, and 11 bases lay in between. The CDR3 DNA sequence: TGTGCCAGCAGTGAATACCCAGGAGACAATCAGCCCCAGCATTTT. It yields the protein CASSEYPGDNQPQHF.

This sequence joins TRBV7-8 and TRBJ2-7, with D maybe TRBD2 (6 bases). This CDR3 has 13 residues. V shed 4 bases and J shed 3 bases, with 10 bases lying between them. Looked up from germline, CDR1 is SGHVS and CDR2 is FQNEAQ. Written as DNA, the CDR3 is TGTGCCAGCAGCTCGGGACTCTACTACGAGCAGTACTTC. The encoded protein is CASSSGLYYEQYF.

The chain couples TRBV29-1 to TRBJ1-1; D call uncertain. V lost 4 bases and J 1 base, leaving 7 bases between the germline ends. From germline, CDR1 is SQVTM and CDR2 ANQGSEA. The CDR3 sequence is 12 residues long. This chain's CDR3 is CSVGLANTEAFF. As DNA, the CDR3 is TGCAGCGTTGGGCTGGCGAACACTGAAGCTTTCTTT.

This rearrangement joins TRBV12-5 to TRBJ2-1, with TRBD1 matching over 7 bases. Germline V gives CDR1 LGHNT, CDR2 FRNRAP. Losses at the gene ends were 3 bases for V and 4 bases for J; bases not matched to a gene: 3. The CDR3 has 14 residues. The chain's CDR3 is CASGLDREYNEQFF. The CDR3 DNA reads as TGTGCTAGTGGTTTAGACAGGGAGTACAATGAGCAGTTCTTC.

The chain is built from TRBV5-1 and TRBJ2-7; perhaps D is TRBD1 or TRBD2 (5 bases each). Germline V gene data show CDR1 as SGHRS and CDR2 as YFSETQ. The CDR3 extends over 16 amino acids. With 0 bases removed from V and 0 bases from J, the gap between germline ends came to 13 bases. Here the CDR3 reads CASSLAYGAHSYEQYF. The DNA of the CDR3 is TGCGCCAGCAGCTTGGCCTACGGGGCCCACTCCTACGAGCAGTACTTC. The entire variable domain, with the rest obtained from reference TRBV5-1 and TRBJ2-7, is as follows: KAGVTQTPRYLIKTRGQQVTLSCSPISGHRSVSWYQQTPGQGLQFLFEYFSETQRNKGNFPGRFSGRQFSNSRSEMNVSTLELGDSALYLCASSLAYGAHSYEQYFGPGTRLTVT.

The rearrangement links TRBV7-6 to TRBJ2-7, with 9 bases matching TRBD1. V gave up 5 bases and J gave up 2 bases; unmatched junction bases: 7. Germline CDR1 is SGHVS and CDR2 is FNYEAQ. CDR3 size: 15 residues. CDR3 in amino acids: CASSRTGTGPYEQYF. CDR3 DNA: TGTGCCAGCAGCCGTACCGGGACAGGGCCCTACGAGCAGTACTTC.

V usage is TRBV9 and J usage is TRBJ1-1; D gene uncertain. CDR3 length equals 14 residues. Trimming took 1 base from V and 4 from J, leaving 11 bases between them. Germline V lookup: CDR1 SGDLS, CDR2 YYNGEE. CDR3 nucleotide sequence: TGTGCCAGCAGCGTAACCTGGGTTGGCACTGAAGCTTTCTTT. Its translation: CASSVTWVGTEAFF.

The chain uses TRBV27 and TRBJ1-2; maybe TRBD1 (6 bases). This CDR3 is 16 amino acids long. Looked up from germline, CDR1 is MNHEY and CDR2 is SMNVEV (reference sequence). V lost 2 bases and J 4 bases, leaving 17 bases between the germline ends. This CDR3 is CASSLSGGESSYGYTF. The CDR3 coding sequence is TGTGCCAGCAGTTTAAGTGGGGGCGAGAGTTCCTATGGCTACACCTTC.

The CDR3 DNA is TGTGCCAGCAGTGAAGGGGACAGGAGCTCCTACGAGCAGTACTTC. Translated, it gives CASSEGDRSSYEQYF. The V gene is TRBV6-1, the J gene TRBJ2-7, with 8 bases lining up with TRBD1. The CDR3 runs to 15 residues. Germline lookup yields CDR1 MNHNS and CDR2 SASEGT. V lost 1 base, J lost 0 bases, and 2 bases stayed unmatched.

The chain recombines TRBV10-3 with TRBJ2-3, with D unresolved. CDR3 length: 11 residues. Per germline, CDR1 ENHRY and CDR2 SYGVKD. V was clipped by 6 bases and J by 4 bases, with 5 bases between them. For the CDR3, the DNA is TGTGCCATCAGGATCTCAGATACGCAGTATTTT. Translated: CAIRISDTQYF.

This clone appeared a single time. The chain couples TRBV29-1 to TRBJ2-5; 7 bases are shared with TRBD2. This CDR3 has 15 residues. The ends lost 4 bases at V and 5 bases at J; junction bases unmatched: 13. The V gene's germline CDR1 is SQVTM and CDR2 ANQGSEA. CDR3 loop: CSVGDWGGPAETQYF. CDR3 DNA sequence: TGCAGCGTTGGGGACTGGGGAGGGCCTGCGGAGACCCAGTACTTC.

The V gene is TRBV29-1, the J gene TRBJ1-1; D is unresolved. Germline CDR1 is SQVTM and CDR2 is ANQGSEA. V gave up 0 bases and J gave up 8 bases, with 7 bases separating them. The CDR3 is 11 residues long. In nucleotides, the CDR3 is TGCAGCGTTGAAGATCCTAGGGAAGCTTTCTTT. This codes for CSVEDPREAFF.

The chain is built from TRBV9 and TRBJ1-2; D might be TRBD1 (5 bases). V gave up 3 bases and J gave up 7 bases, with 22 bases separating them. The CDR3 length is 16 residues. From germline, CDR1 is SGDLS and CDR2 YYNGEE. The CDR3 reads CASSAGPGLLPRGYTF. The CDR3 nucleotides read TGTGCCAGCAGCGCGGGACCGGGACTTCTGCCCCGTGGCTACACCTTC.

The rearrangement links TRBV27 to TRBJ2-7, with D perhaps matching TRBD1 (5 bases). CDR3 size: 11 residues. Germline lookup yields CDR1 MNHEY and CDR2 SMNVEV (reference sequence). The ends were cut back, 6 bases at V and 5 bases at J, with 8 bases in the middle. DNA of the CDR3: TGTGCCAGCAGCCAGGGCCACGAGCAGTACTTC. Residues: CASSQGHEQYF.

The chain employs TRBV10-3 and TRBJ2-3; possibly TRBD1 or TRBD2 for D (6 bases each). V was cut by 6 bases and J by 1 base, with 8 bases left in between. This CDR3 region has 13 residues. Germline V gene data show CDR1 as ENHRY and CDR2 as SYGVKD. This chain's CDR3 is CAIREGGTDTQYF. The DNA for the CDR3 is TGTGCCATCAGGGAGGGGGGCACAGATACGCAGTATTTT.

The chain joins TRBV2 to TRBJ1-4, with D perhaps matching TRBD1 (6 bases). V was pared by 0 bases and J by 4 bases, with 12 bases between. The CDR3 spans 16 residues. Germline V gives CDR1 SNHLY, CDR2 FYNNEI. Written as DNA, the CDR3 is TGTGCCAGCAGTGAAGCGCCGGGACAAATTAATGAAAAACTGTTTTTT. It is translated as CASSEAPGQINEKLFF.

The V and J genes are TRBV2 and TRBJ2-7, with D perhaps given as TRBD1 or TRBD2 (6 bases each). This CDR3 comprises 15 residues. Trimming removed 7 bases at V and 3 bases at J, with 19 bases between. Germline V CDR1 and CDR2: SNHLY, FYNNEI. This CDR3 reads CASTEGGGGLYEQYF. CDR3 DNA sequence: TGTGCCAGCACCGAGGGAGGAGGGGGTCTCTACGAGCAGTACTTC.

This chain links TRBV7-6 with TRBJ2-1, with 8 bases matching TRBD2. Looked up from germline, CDR1 is SGHVS and CDR2 is FNYEAQ. There are 19 residues in the CDR3. V trimming: 5 bases; J trimming: 7 bases; junction bases outside the gene matches: 22. The CDR3 nucleotides read TGTGCCAGCAGCCGCCGTAGCGGGACAACTCCCCTGCGGGGGAATGAGCAGTTCTTC. Its protein is CASSRRSGTTPLRGNEQFF.

This chain uses TRBV7-2 with TRBJ2-7; 7 nucleotides line up with TRBD1. The CDR3 runs to 14 residues. V dropped 3 bases and J dropped 7; count of bases not matched to a gene: 9. Germline loops: CDR1 SGHTA, CDR2 FQGNSA. CDR3 DNA: TGTGCCAGCAGCTTCCGGGACAGCCGTCGGGAGCAGTACTTC. It is translated as CASSFRDSRREQYF. The complete variable domain, with remaining parts taken from reference TRBV7-2 and TRBJ2-7, reads GAGVSQSPSNKVTEKGKDVELRCDPISGHTALYWYRQSLGQGLEFLIYFQGNSAPDKSGLPSDRFSAERTGGSVSTLTIQRTQQEDSAVYLCASSFRDSRREQYFGPGTRLTVT.

This chain joins TRBV11-2 and TRBJ2-1; 8 bases are a match to TRBD2. The germline V gene encodes CDR1 SGHAT and CDR2 FQNNGV. Trimming took 2 bases from V and 8 from J; bases not matched to a gene: 8. The CDR3 is made up of 15 amino acids. The CDR3: CASSLRERGRDEQFF. DNA for the CDR3: TGTGCCAGCAGCTTACGGGAGCGGGGGCGGGATGAGCAGTTCTTC.

V usage is TRBV4-1 and J usage is TRBJ1-1; 10 bases are a match to TRBD1. The CDR3 consists of 17 residues. CDR1 MGHRA and CDR2 YSYEKL come from the germline V gene. Germline trimming cut 1 base from V and 0 bases from J; bases unmatched to any gene: 5. The CDR3 bases are TGCGCCAGCAGCCAAGCGAAGACAGGGGGCTTGAACACTGAAGCTTTCTTT. Its protein is CASSQAKTGGLNTEAFF.

The chain couples TRBV13 to TRBJ2-7; weak D call: TRBD1 (7 bases). Deletions cut 2 bases from V and 4 bases from J, with 12 bases between. Germline assignment: CDR1 PRHDT and CDR2 FYEKMQ (reference sequence). This CDR3 comprises 14 residues. The CDR3 nucleotides are TGTGCCAGCAGCTTACGCGGGACAGATTACGAGCAGTACTTC. It translates to CASSLRGTDYEQYF.